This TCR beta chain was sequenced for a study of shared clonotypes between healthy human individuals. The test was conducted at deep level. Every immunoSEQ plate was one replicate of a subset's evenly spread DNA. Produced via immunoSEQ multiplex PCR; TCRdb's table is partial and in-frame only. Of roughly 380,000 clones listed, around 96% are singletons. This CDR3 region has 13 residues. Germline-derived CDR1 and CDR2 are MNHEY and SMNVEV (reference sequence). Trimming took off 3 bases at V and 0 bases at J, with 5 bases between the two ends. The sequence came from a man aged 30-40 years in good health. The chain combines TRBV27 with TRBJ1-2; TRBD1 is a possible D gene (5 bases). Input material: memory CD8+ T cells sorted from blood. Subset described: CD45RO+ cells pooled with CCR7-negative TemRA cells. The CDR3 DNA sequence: TGTGCCAGCAGTTTGACAGCTAACTATGGCTACACCTTC. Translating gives CASSLTANYGYTF.